This note documents a single T cell receptor (beta chain) sequence. Its antigen is not known. The amount of total RNA extracted per sample was at least 5.5 micrograms. Germline CDR1 reads MNHEY; CDR2 reads SVGEGT. The CDR3 runs 17 residues. Trimming stripped 8 bases from V and 4 bases from J, with 25 bases between. These data belong to a study of blood T cells in healthy people across ages. Study results and caveats: Donor CMV status was unknown, possibly confounding expanded clonotype changes. Per million T cells, TCR beta diversity dropped roughly linearly as age increased.

A sample-barcoded 5' primer and a J-beta primer mix were used in a second PCR of roughly 7 to 11 cycles. MiXCR was run by TCRdb on the 5' RACE reads, yielding one entry per CDR3 protein. The table has about 1.1 million distinct CDR3 sequences, around two fifths seen once. The source is a man aged 18 to 29 in good health. The chain recombines TRBV6-2 or TRBV6-3 with TRBJ2-3, with D tentatively TRBD2 (6 bases). Sequences were obtained from blood. The CDR3 loop reads CASARDPGASEADTQYF. The CDR3 DNA sequence: TGTGCCAGCGCGAGAGACCCCGGTGCTAGCGAGGCAGATACGCAGTATTTT.